The entry that follows covers one T cell receptor beta chain sequence. This clonotype was recorded at least ten times. What this receptor recognizes is not known. Per-nucleotide qualities are absent, and no much larger clonotype sits a single base away. This sample was included in a study of T cells in Graves' hyperthyroidism and ophthalmopathy (dated by TCRdb to between 2019 and 2020). Concerning the study at large: TCR V-J signatures able to tell the groups apart were searched for in a discovery cohort of 100 or so patients, of whom approximately 40 had Graves' ophthalmopathy and about 55 had stable Graves' hyperthyroidism. An independent validation cohort of under 20 hyperthyroidism patients and roughly 16 patients who later progressed to ophthalmopathy tested prospective prediction of ophthalmopathy. The roughly 100 discovery patients were randomly split 7:3 into training and test sets. In addition, the study compared T-cell repertoires in thyroid tissue and in blood from about 6 Graves' hyperthyroidism patients. After sampling, hyperthyroidism patients received methimazole starting at 30 mg daily, and ophthalmopathy patients received high-dose intravenous methylprednisolone. TCR Vbeta CDR3 sequencing of fewer than 150 peripheral blood samples (approximately 44 ophthalmopathy, about 74 hyperthyroidism and about 17 progressor patients) is reported in the paper.

Looking up the germline V gene yields CDR1 SGDLS and CDR2 YYNGEE. The CDR3 spans 14 residues, from the cysteine through the phenylalanine. The read is trimmed to its CDR3 DNA, 42 bases read in frame from base 1. V is shortened by 3 bases, J by 8 bases, and the region joining them spans 12 bases. TCR beta CDR3 regions were amplified from RNA transcripts. For the first round of RT-PCR on the TCR CDR3, the HTBI primer set was used together with the Qiagen OneStep RT-PCR kit. The libraries were constructed in a second round of multiplex PCR and then size-selected and purified. Paired-end sequencing of the libraries was performed with 100 bp reads on an Illumina HiSeq2000. In the paper's pipeline: SOAPnuke was used to process the raw data, removing reads that contained adapters or uncalled bases, had a mean Phred below 15, or lacked an exact match to the constant primer or identifier. COPE v1.2.5 was used to merge the high-quality paired reads, and each unique nucleotide sequence was defined as a clonotype. MiTCR v1.1 was used to align clonotypes to the IMGT TRBV, TRBD and TRBJ reference segments. The analysis was restricted to V-J combinations with a frequency above 0.0001, which together covered 98% to 99.2% of the repertoires. The TCS score was defined as F50 (clonal expansion) divided by E x V (chaos), with BLOSUM62-based TCRdist calculated between CDR3 peptides within each V-J. Welch's t-statistics and random forest reduced around 520 V-J features to roughly 13, which were used in a naive Bayes classifier (R e1071). In TCRdb, the public reads were trimmed at Q25 with fastp and aligned with MiXCR, with productive beta chains retained. CDR3 protein sequences are deduplicated, and each keeps its most common genes and DNA. The V and J calls, along with clone size, are taken from TCRdb and not from the paper's own processing. The sample contains 600,000 or so distinct CDR3 sequences, more than 45% of them found a single time. Of the sample, about 7.9% is held by the ten largest clones.

Stable Graves' hyperthyroidism was defined as the absence of progression to ophthalmopathy over 18 months of follow-up. The hyperthyroidism patients were between 18 and 65 years old and newly diagnosed, with a disease duration of less than 2 months. Any patient with an uncontrolled infection, another autoimmune disease, pregnancy or lactation was excluded. Diagnoses relied on clinical symptoms, serum thyroxine and TRAb, thyroid ultrasound and orbital computed tomography. Total RNA was extracted using Trizol reagent, and RNA quality was assessed on an Agilent 2100 Bioanalyzer. On the study overall, not on this receptor specifically: No statistical method was used to fix the sample size in advance, and group allocation was not hidden from the investigators. During validation, the model predicted progression to ophthalmopathy a median of around 6 months ahead of onset, with around 70% sensitivity and 72.22% specificity. Most expanded thyroid clonotypes (frequency above 0.001) were also detected in blood, a finding suggesting that blood repertoires may reflect thyroid immune responses. A 13 V-J signature model separated ophthalmopathy from stable hyperthyroidism, with approximately 87% sensitivity and roughly 82% specificity in cross-validation and 80%/75% in testing.

The sequence was obtained from a woman in her late teens or twenties with Graves' hyperthyroidism. Donor details come from another sample of the same person, matched by shared clones. The specimen sequenced was peripheral blood or thyroid tissue (not recorded which). This chain joins TRBV9 to TRBJ1-6, with the D segment identity uncertain. The bases read TGTGCCAGCAGCGGCCCGGCTTTCGATTCACCCCTCCACTTT. Protein translation: CASSGPAFDSPLHF.